Detailed here is one TCR beta chain. The method was immunoSEQ multiplex PCR; TCRdb's version includes in-frame clones alone and lacks a portion of them. The sample gives hundreds of thousands of clones, approximately 91% of which show up once; 7.5% to 9% is in the top ten. The record originates from a study of blood T cell repertoires in COVID-19. Looking at the study overall: T cells, B-cell-depleted T cells, or PBMCs supplied cDNA or gDNA.

Germline assignment: CDR1 SNHLY and CDR2 FYNNEI. This CDR3 is built from 21 residues. V shed 6 bases, J shed 8 bases, and the junction held 30 bases outside the gene matches. This TCR was recovered from a woman aged 45-65 years with COVID-19, enrolled during active disease. The sequencing input was peripheral blood. J is TRBJ1-4 and V is TRBV2; 7 positions agree with TRBD1. CDR3 in amino acids: CASRDRRMGGGGASLREKLFF. The CDR3 bases are TGTGCCAGCAGAGACCGCCGGATGGGAGGAGGGGGCGCGTCTCTACGGGAAAAACTGTTTTTT.